This T cell receptor (beta chain) stems from a study of human T cells and chemical hapten exposure. Study at large: Read at 6 days, the patch tests placed 0.01% DPC on the upper back. TCR yields differed between samples (mainly from small differences in pooled library volume).

Trimming pared 3 bases from V and 7 bases from J, leaving 11 bases between. The CDR3 has 13 residues. Germline V lookup: CDR1 MGHRA, CDR2 YSYEKL. Via MiXCR, TCRdb re-called the RACE reads, giving one row per CDR3 protein. The table records more than 65,000 distinct CDR3 sequences, about 8% of them present only once. Sample time point: patch test 1, 2 weeks after DPC sensitization. As for treatment: therapeutic diphenylcyclopropenone sensitization with weekly scalp DPC. This clonotype occurred many times. This sequence was found in a woman under 40 with alopecia areata. Some clones in this sample may be carry-over from other donors' samples. J is TRBJ2-3 and V is TRBV4-1; perhaps TRBD2 as D (6 bases). The starting material was whole blood, obtained in connection with sensitization to the hapten diphenylcyclopropenone (DPC). DNA of the CDR3: TGCGCCAGCAGCCAGGGCCTAGCGAATACGCAGTATTTT. It codes for CASSQGLANTQYF.